The clone carrying this T cell receptor beta chain appeared many times. What it binds is not known. Researchers took RNA transcripts and amplified the TCR beta CDR3 regions from them. The HTBI primer set drove a first-round RT-PCR of the TCR CDR3. TCRdb reprocessed the multiplex PCR reads with MiXCR, giving one entry per CDR3 protein. The repertoire holds 700,000 to 850,000 distinct CDR3 sequences, 35% seen once, with less than 40% in the top ten. The germline V gene has CDR1 LGHNA and CDR2 YSLEER. The V gene lost 0 bases and the J gene lost 4 bases, with 3 bases spanning the gap. The CDR3 has 12 amino acids. This sample is part of a study of T cells in Graves' hyperthyroidism and ophthalmopathy. Notes on the study in general: Most thyroid clonotypes expanded above 0.001 were also detected in blood.

The sequenced sample consisted of blood. V is TRBV4-3 and J is TRBJ1-1; D is undetermined. This receptor was obtained from a woman between 35 and 50 years old with Graves' hyperthyroidism. In DNA form, the CDR3 reads TGCGCCAGCAGCCAAGATGGCACTGAAGCTTTCTTT. This encodes CASSQDGTEAFF.